The clone carrying this T cell receptor (beta chain) has at least ten counts. Its target is unknown. RNA transcripts served as the template for amplifying TCR beta CDR3 regions. RT-PCR in the first round (using the HTBI primer set) targeted the TCR CDR3. TCRdb ran MiXCR on the multiplex PCR reads and lists one entry per CDR3 protein. The sample records around 250,000 distinct CDR3 sequences, about 25% being singletons. For ophthalmopathy patients, the Clinical Activity Score was at least 3 and the NOSPECS grade at least 4; duration was under 3 months. Uncontrolled infection, other autoimmune disease, pregnancy or lactation disqualified patients from enrolment. This specimen comes from a study of T cells in Graves' hyperthyroidism and ophthalmopathy. Regarding the study as a whole: A 13 V-J signature model discriminated ophthalmopathy versus stable hyperthyroidism. Most clonotypes that expanded in the thyroid above 0.001 also showed up in blood.

The sequence derives from a middle-aged woman with Graves' ophthalmopathy. Specimen: blood.

Here the CDR3 DNA reads TGTGCCACCAGTGATTATAGCAATCAGCCCCAGCATTTT. It encodes CATSDYSNQPQHF. The chain is built from TRBV24-1 and TRBJ1-5; D remains unclear. Germline assignment: CDR1 KGHDR and CDR2 SFDVKD. This CDR3 is 13 amino acids long. V was pared by 2 bases and J by 0 bases, with 1 base between.